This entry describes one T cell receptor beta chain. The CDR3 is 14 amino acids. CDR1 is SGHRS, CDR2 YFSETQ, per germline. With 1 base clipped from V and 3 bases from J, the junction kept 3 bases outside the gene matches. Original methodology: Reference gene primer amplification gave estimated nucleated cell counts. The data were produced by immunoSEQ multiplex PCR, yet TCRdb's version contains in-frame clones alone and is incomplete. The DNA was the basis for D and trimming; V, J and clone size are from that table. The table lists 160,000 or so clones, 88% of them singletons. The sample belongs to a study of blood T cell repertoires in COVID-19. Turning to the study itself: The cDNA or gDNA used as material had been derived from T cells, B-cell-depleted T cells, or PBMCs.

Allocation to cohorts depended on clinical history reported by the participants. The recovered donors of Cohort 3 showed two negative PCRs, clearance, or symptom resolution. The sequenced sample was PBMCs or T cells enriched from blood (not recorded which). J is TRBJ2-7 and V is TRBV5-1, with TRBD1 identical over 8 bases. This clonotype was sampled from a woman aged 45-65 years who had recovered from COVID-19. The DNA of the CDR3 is TGCGCCAGCAGCTTGTTACAGGGGGGCTACGAGCAGTACTTC. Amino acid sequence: CASSLLQGGYEQYF.